The subject of this entry is one T cell receptor beta chain. Its antigen is still unknown. Those with chemo-refractory metastatic non-small-cell lung cancer were treated with focal radiation combined with CTLA-4 blockade using ipilimumab. Some clones are missing from TCRdb's copy, which holds only in-frame ones; the method was immunoSEQ multiplex PCR. The sample has 28,000 or so clones; around 73% are singletons. The sample belongs to a study of radiotherapy plus CTLA-4 blockade in lung cancer. About the research overall: Among patients, over 15% showed objective responses, and 30% to 40% had disease control. Study-level findings and limits: Early blood T cell clone changes and increased post-radiation serum interferon-beta were reportedly the strongest response predictors. Some TCR clones had been derived from tumors. These clones expanded in peripheral blood after radiotherapy plus ipilimumab.

J lost 5 bases, V lost 4 bases, and 2 bases had no gene match. The CDR3 is 13 amino acids. CDR1 and CDR2 (germline): MDHEN, SYDVKM. This specimen was peripheral blood, taken from a patient treated with radiotherapy plus ipilimumab. The rearrangement joins TRBV28 to TRBJ2-1; 7 bases agree with TRBD2. The receptor's source is a human donor with non-small cell lung cancer who had stable disease on radiotherapy plus ipilimumab. CDR3 nucleotide sequence: TGTGCCAGCAGTTCAGCGGGAAACAATGAGCAGTTCTTC. It codes for CASSSAGNNEQFF.